These T cell receptor beta chains were read from a single sample in a study of blood T cells in healthy people across ages. One entry per CDR3 protein, called by TCRdb with MiXCR from the 5' RACE reads. In the table there are about a million distinct CDR3 sequences, roughly 51% of which are singletons. The specimen sequenced was blood. These receptors were taken from an older woman in good health. Both conserved end residues are part of each CDR3. The D gene is left open where the match is weak. Only part of the rows carry a size: once, few, many, or a class if the clone is expanded.

j_call | d_call | v_call | clone_size | cdr3_nt | cdr3_aa
TRBJ2-7 | - | TRBV7-3 | - | TGTGCCAGCAGCCCCCGTTCAGCTCCTACGTACGAGCAGTACTTC | CASSPRSAPTYEQYF
TRBJ2-1 | TRBD1 | TRBV24-1 | - | TGTGCCACCAGTGAGCCCACAGGGGGCCAGTACAATGAGCAGTTCTTC | CATSEPTGGQYNEQFF
TRBJ2-1 | - | TRBV5-1 | - | TGCGCCAGCAGCCCTGACGGCCGCTCCTACAATGAGCAGTTCTTC | CASSPDGRSYNEQFF
TRBJ2-1 | TRBD2 | TRBV7-2 | - | TGTGCCAGCAGCTTAGCTCTAGCGTTGGGGGAGGGCCAGTGGTTCTTC | CASSLALALGEGQWFF
TRBJ2-6 | - | TRBV20-1 | - | TGCAGTGCTAGAGAAGCATCTGGGGCCAACGTCCTGACTTTC | CSAREASGANVLTF
TRBJ2-3 | - | TRBV28 | - | TGTGCCAGCAGTTTACCCCGCGGGAACACAGATACGCAGTATTTT | CASSLPRGNTDTQYF
TRBJ1-4 | - | TRBV4-3 | - | TGCGCCAGCAGCCAAGATCTTTCCATGGGGGAAAAACTGTTTTTT | CASSQDLSMGEKLFF
TRBJ2-3 | - | TRBV6-5 | - | TGTGCCAGCAGCCTGGGTCCGTCGCCCACCACAGATACGCAGTATTTT | CASSLGPSPTTDTQYF
TRBJ2-1 | TRBD2 | TRBV4-3 | - | TGCGCCAGCAGCCAAGATGCAGCGGGAGGGCCGGATGAGCAGTTCTTC | CASSQDAAGGPDEQFF
TRBJ2-7 | TRBD2 | TRBV20-1 | few | TGCAGTGCTAGAGATACGACTAGCGCGCGAGGCGAGCAGTACTTC | CSARDTTSARGEQYF
TRBJ2-1 | - | TRBV29-1 | - | TGCAGCGTTGTGGTCAGGCAAGAGACCCAGTTCTTC | CSVVVRQETQFF
TRBJ2-1 | - | TRBV28 | - | TGTGCCAGCAGTGGGAGGAAGGCGCTTCACCCGTTCTTC | CASSGRKALHPFF
TRBJ2-5 | TRBD1 | TRBV20-1 | - | TGCAGTGCTGGACAGGGCGCGGTACAAGAGACCCAGTACTTC | CSAGQGAVQETQYF
TRBJ2-7 | - | TRBV20-1 | - | TGCAGTGCTGGGGGAGCGGTCGCCTACGAGCAGTACTTC | CSAGGAVAYEQYF
TRBJ2-6 | TRBD1 | TRBV5-1 | - | TGCGCCAGCAGCTTGCCCCCCGGACAGGGGGCATCAGGGGCCAACGTCCTGACTTTC | CASSLPPGQGASGANVLTF
TRBJ2-5 | - | TRBV24-1 | - | TGTGCCACCAGTGATTCGGCCTCGTCAGAGACCCAGTACTTC | CATSDSASSETQYF
TRBJ2-7 | - | TRBV15 | - | TGTGCCACCAGCAGACACTGGGACCTAACAGCCTACGAGCAGTACTTC | CATSRHWDLTAYEQYF
TRBJ1-4 | - | TRBV7-9 | - | TGTGCCAGCAGCTTAGCGTTCGTGCTCAGGGACCAAGGCGAAAAACTGTTTTTT | CASSLAFVLRDQGEKLFF
TRBJ1-2 | TRBD1 | TRBV7-2 | few | TGTGCCAGCAGCTTCGGCGGACAGGACTATGGCTACACCTTC | CASSFGGQDYGYTF
TRBJ2-5 | - | TRBV3-1 | few | TGTGCCACAGGGGTGCACCAAGAGACCCAGTACTTC | CATGVHQETQYF
TRBJ2-3 | TRBD2 | TRBV18 | few | TGTGCCAGCTCACCACCAATCAGCGGGAGTGGGACAGATACGCAGTATTTT | CASSPPISGSGTDTQYF
TRBJ2-1 | - | TRBV28 | few | TGTGCCAGCAAAGGGCTTAATGAGCAGTTCTTC | CASKGLNEQFF
TRBJ2-5 | - | TRBV3-1 | - | TGTGCCAGCAGCCAAGTTGCCGGGAGTACACAAGAGACCCAGTACTTC | CASSQVAGSTQETQYF
TRBJ2-1 | - | TRBV24-1 | few | TGTGCCACCAGTGATTTGTCGGCGGAGAGCTACAATGAGCAGTTCTTC | CATSDLSAESYNEQFF
TRBJ2-4 | - | TRBV29-1 | - | TGCAGCGTTGACTTGACTATCGGGGAGCAGTACTTC | CSVDLTIGEQYF
TRBJ1-2 | TRBD1 | TRBV2 | - | TGTGCCAGCAGGGCGGACAGGGAAGGAGTCTATGGCTACACCTTC | CASRADREGVYGYTF
TRBJ2-1 | TRBD2 | TRBV20-1 | once | TGCAGTGCTAGAGATCGTGGTAGCGGGAGCGGTGAGCAGTTCTTC | CSARDRGSGSGEQFF
TRBJ2-1 | TRBD2 | TRBV20-1 | - | TGCAGTGCTACCCCGGGGGGGCGAGCGGGAGGTTACAATGAGCAGTTCTTC | CSATPGGRAGGYNEQFF